The source of this T cell receptor (delta chain) is a study of gamma-delta chains in newborns, infants, children. At the level of the study: Polyclonal expansion of innate γδ T cells after birth follows microbial exposure.

CDR1 is GEAIGNYY and CDR2 is EKD in the germline V gene. The CDR3 loop spans 20 amino acids. With 0 bases clipped from V and 0 bases from J, the junction kept 15 bases outside the gene matches. TCRdb used CATT to re-call clones from the reads. Found here are almost 800 delta-chain clones, over 0.8% of them singletons; the top ten hold 34%. Regarding this clone: One base separates it from a far larger clone, so it is likely a read error.

Sequenced material: blood. This rearrangement joins TRDV2 to TRDJ1; 10 nucleotides align to TRDD3. The sequence was obtained from a child in good health. The CDR3 is CACDTVTGGSPSGDTDKLIF. The CDR3 DNA follows: TGTGCCTGTGACACCGTTACTGGGGGATCCCCGTCAGGGGACACCGATAAACTCATCTTT.